The 8 T cell receptor beta chains listed next were all sequenced from one sample in a study of CD8 T cells in ankylosing spondylitis. TCRdb re-called the 5' RACE reads through MiXCR, storing one row per CDR3 protein. This table holds over 200,000 distinct CDR3 sequences, more than 9% found once. Sequencing was carried out using blood, either unsorted or a sorted T cell fraction (not recorded which). The receptors come from a male donor with ankylosing spondylitis or in good health (not recorded which).

This clonotype was recorded many times. The genes are TRBV20-1 and TRBJ2-2; 11 bases agree with TRBD2. The germline gives CDR1 DFQATT, CDR2 SNEGSKA (reference sequence). CDR3 size: 15 residues. Trimming cost V 4 bases and J 4 bases; bases outside gene matches: 5. The DNA for the CDR3 is TGCAGTGCTAAAGGAACTAGCGGGGGCACCGGGGAGCTGTTTTTT. The encoded protein is CSAKGTSGGTGELFF.

This clonotype was detected ten times or more. The chain has TRBV15 and TRBJ1-4; unclear D gene. The CDR3 sequence is 17 residues long. V gave up 2 bases and J gave up 0 bases, with 13 bases separating them. CDR1 and CDR2 (germline): LNHNV, YYDKDF (reference sequence). The CDR3 sequence: CATSRLPHTATNEKLFF. In DNA, the CDR3 is TGTGCCACCAGCAGACTCCCCCACACGGCAACTAATGAAAAACTGTTTTTT.

The V and J genes are TRBV7-3 and TRBJ2-5, with D perhaps TRBD2 (6 bases). The V end was cut by 5 bases, the J end by 1 base, with 14 bases between. Germline V lookup: CDR1 SGHTA, CDR2 FQGTGA. The CDR3 has 15 residues. The CDR3 is CASSQLVAVQETQYF. DNA of the CDR3: TGTGCCAGCAGCCAGTTAGTAGCGGTCCAAGAGACCCAGTACTTC.

In its sample, this clonotype was seen many times. The chain combines TRBV7-2 with TRBJ2-1; D call uncertain. Germline V gene sequence: CDR1 SGHTA, CDR2 FQGNSA. The CDR3 is made up of 14 amino acids. V lost 1 base to trimming and J lost 6 bases, with 10 bases between them. CDR3 residues: CASSLEGGFNEQFF. The CDR3 bases are TGTGCCAGCAGCTTAGAAGGTGGTTTCAATGAGCAGTTCTTC.

The chain recombines TRBV3-1 with TRBJ2-1; a weak D match, TRBD2 (5 bases). Per germline, CDR1 LGHDT and CDR2 YNNKEL (reference sequence). The CDR3 is made up of 13 amino acids. With 0 bases removed from V and 7 bases from J, the gap between germline ends came to 7 bases. CDR3 in DNA: TGTGCCAGCAGCCAAGATAGGGAGAATGAGCAGTTCTTC. Its protein product is CASSQDRENEQFF.

This clonotype was counted ten times or more. This chain uses TRBV10-3 with TRBJ2-1, with TRBD2 matching 10 bases. The CDR3 sequence is 14 residues long. CDR1 is ENHRY, CDR2 SYGVKD, per germline. The V segment lost 8 bases and the J segment 5 bases; nucleotides outside the gene matches: 6. CDR3 DNA: TGTGCCATCCATAGCGGGGGGCTCCACAATGAGCAGTTCTTC. This encodes CAIHSGGLHNEQFF.

Ten or more counts support this clonotype. This rearrangement joins TRBV5-6 to TRBJ2-7; D may correspond to TRBD1 or TRBD2 (5 bases each). In germline, CDR1 is SGHDT, CDR2 YYEEEE. The CDR3 runs 14 residues. The V gene lost 0 bases and the J gene lost 0 bases, with 7 bases spanning the gap. The CDR3: CASSLEGTSYEQYF. The CDR3 coding sequence is TGTGCCAGCAGCTTGGAAGGGACCTCCTACGAGCAGTACTTC.

This clonotype was observed many times. This chain links TRBV28 with TRBJ1-6; D is possibly TRBD1 (6 bases). CDR3 length: 16 amino acids. Germline V gene sequence: CDR1 MDHEN, CDR2 SYDVKM. V was clipped by 2 bases and J by 7 bases, with 15 bases between them. Written as DNA, the CDR3 is TGTGCCAGCAGTTTACCGCAGGGGTTGGGGAATTCACCCCTCCACTTT. Translating gives CASSLPQGLGNSPLHF. Full variable domain (rest looked up from reference TRBV28 and TRBJ1-6): DVKVTQSSRYLVKRTGEKVFLECVQDMDHENMFWYRQDPGLGLRLIYFSYDVKMKEKGDIPEGYSVSREKKERFSLILESASTNQTSMYLCASSLPQGLGNSPLHFGNGTRLTVT.